Below are 16 T cell receptor beta chains sequenced from a single sample in a study of T cells in Graves' hyperthyroidism and ophthalmopathy. The source material, RNA transcripts, was used to amplify TCR beta CDR3 regions. The HTBI set primed first-round TCR CDR3 RT-PCR. TCRdb analysed the multiplex PCR reads with MiXCR anew, one entry per CDR3 protein. The sample contains a few hundred thousand distinct CDR3 sequences, 15% to 20% of which appear only once. The source material was blood. The receptors stem from a woman aged 55-69 years with Graves' ophthalmopathy.

In this sample, this clonotype turned up many times. This sequence joins TRBV20-1 and TRBJ1-4; the D is unclear. This CDR3 region has 17 residues. Germline CDR1 DFQATT, CDR2 SNEGSKA (reference sequence). Trimming stripped 0 bases from V and 0 bases from J, with 14 bases between. CDR3 in amino acids: CSARDRMQDATNEKLFF. The CDR3 DNA reads TGCAGTGCTAGAGATCGCATGCAGGATGCAACTAATGAAAAACTGTTTTTT.

This clonotype was seen repeatedly, ten times or more. The genes are TRBV6-1 and TRBJ2-7, with TRBD2 matching over 12 bases. The CDR3 runs 16 residues. Germline V gene lookup returns CDR1 MNHNS and CDR2 SASEGT. Unmatched junction bases numbered 7, after V lost 6 bases and J lost 1 base. CDR3 nucleotide sequence: TGTGCCAGCAGAGATTCGGGACTAGCGGGTTCCTACGAGCAGTACTTC. Its protein product is CASRDSGLAGSYEQYF.

This clonotype was seen at least ten times. The V gene is TRBV13, the J gene TRBJ2-3; TRBD2 aligns across 12 bases. Germline trimming cut 5 bases from V and 8 bases from J; bases unmatched to any gene: 14. CDR1 is PRHDT and CDR2 is FYEKMQ in the germline V gene (reference sequence). This CDR3 has 17 residues. The CDR3 sequence is CASSSTGLAGPWTTQYF. The CDR3 bases are TGTGCCAGCAGCAGTACCGGACTAGCGGGGCCCTGGACTACGCAGTATTTT.

This clonotype was detected many times. Written as DNA, the CDR3 is TGTGCCAGCAGCGACCCGGGGAGGGATGGCTACACCTTC. Amino acid sequence: CASSDPGRDGYTF. V usage is TRBV13 and J usage is TRBJ1-2; D gene unclear. Deletions cut 5 bases from V and 6 bases from J, with 13 bases between. This CDR3 spans 13 amino acids. CDR1 is PRHDT, CDR2 FYEKMQ, per germline (reference sequence).

Comment on this clonotype: This may be a read error, as it is one base from a much larger clone. This likely comes from a read error, as the CDR3 has no conserved phenylalanine or tryptophan at its end. The chain couples TRBV4-3 to TRBJ2-7; 11 bases are shared with TRBD2. Unmatched junction bases numbered 3, after V lost 0 bases and J lost 5 bases. The CDR3 loop spans 15 amino acids. Per the germline V gene, CDR1 is LGHNA and CDR2 is YSLEER. CDR3 in amino acids: CASSQDILAGDEQYL. DNA of the CDR3: TGCGCCAGCAGCCAAGACATACTAGCGGGAGACGAGCAGTACCTC.

In this sample, this clonotype turned up many times. The V call is TRBV6-6, the J call TRBJ1-2; possible D gene TRBD1, 5 bases. Trimming removed 2 bases at V and 5 bases at J, with 9 bases between. CDR3 length equals 13 residues. Germline CDR1 MNHNY, CDR2 SVGAGI (reference sequence). The CDR3 sequence: CASSYTTGYGYTF. In DNA, the CDR3 is TGTGCCAGCAGTTACACTACAGGATATGGCTACACCTTC.

The chain joins TRBV7-9 to TRBJ2-1; 13 bases are shared with TRBD2. The CDR3 is 18 amino acids. Germline V lookup: CDR1 SEHNR, CDR2 FQNEAQ (reference sequence). The V segment lost 8 bases and the J segment 1 base; nucleotides outside the gene matches: 11. The CDR3 loop reads CASGNRLAGGPSYNEQFF. CDR3 in DNA: TGTGCCAGCGGCAATCGACTAGCGGGAGGCCCATCCTACAATGAGCAGTTCTTC.

This clonotype was seen a few times. CDR3 bases: TGCAGTGCTAGCCCCGGCAGGGGCCTCACCGGGGAGCTGTTTTTT. Its translation: CSASPGRGLTGELFF. This rearrangement joins TRBV20-1 to TRBJ2-2, with D perhaps TRBD1 (6 bases). Trimming stripped 3 bases from V and 4 bases from J, with 15 bases between. The V gene's germline CDR1 is DFQATT and CDR2 SNEGSKA (reference sequence). The CDR3 contains 15 residues.

This clonotype came up many times. The chain carries TRBV28 and TRBJ2-7, with D possibly being TRBD2 (5 bases). Germline V lookup: CDR1 MDHEN, CDR2 SYDVKM. V was clipped by 5 bases and J by 7 bases, with 18 bases between them. The CDR3 extends over 14 amino acids. The CDR3: CASSGAGILGEQYF. The CDR3 region has the DNA TGTGCCAGCAGTGGCGCCGGGATACTAGGGGAGCAGTACTTC.

The rearrangement joins TRBV7-2 to TRBJ2-3, with TRBD2 matching 11 bases. The junction had 7 bases not matched to a gene; V was cut back by 1 base and J by 7 bases. Germline CDR1 and CDR2: SGHTA and FQGNSA. The CDR3 is made up of 16 amino acids. This CDR3 reads CASSLVASGGTHTQYF. Here the CDR3 DNA reads TGTGCCAGCAGCTTAGTGGCTAGCGGGGGGACTCATACGCAGTATTTT.

This clonotype occurred many times. V usage is TRBV6-2 or TRBV6-3 and J usage is TRBJ1-5, with D possibly matching TRBD1 (5 bases). This CDR3 spans 14 amino acids. Trimming stripped 6 bases from V and 7 bases from J, with 16 bases between. In germline, CDR1 is MNHEY, CDR2 SVGEGT. The CDR3 is CASSSSSGDQPQHF. In DNA form, the CDR3 reads TGTGCCAGCAGCAGTAGTTCGGGGGACCAGCCCCAGCATTTT.

This clonotype has at least ten counts. The chain carries TRBV24-1 and TRBJ1-5; D is unclear. Per the germline V gene, CDR1 is KGHDR and CDR2 is SFDVKD. Deletions cut 0 bases from V and 6 bases from J, with 2 bases between. CDR3 length: 12 amino acids. CDR3 coding DNA: TGTGCCACCAGTGATTTGGGTCAGCCCCAGCATTTT. Translating it yields CATSDLGQPQHF.

In this sample, this clonotype turned up a few times. V and J are TRBV6-1 and TRBJ1-2; D is undetermined. V lost 6 bases, J lost 8 bases, and 10 bases lay in between. This CDR3 has 11 residues. CDR1 is MNHNS, CDR2 SASEGT, per germline. CDR3 nucleotides: TGTGCCAGCAGGCGTGGCGGGGGCTACACCTTC. It codes for CASRRGGGYTF.

This chain joins TRBV20-1 and TRBJ2-3; TRBD1 might be the D (5 bases). V was cut by 4 bases and J by 2 bases, with 10 bases left in between. The CDR3 length is 13 residues. In germline, CDR1 is DFQATT, CDR2 SNEGSKA (reference sequence). CDR3 protein: CSAMRTFTDTQYF. CDR3 DNA sequence: TGCAGTGCTATGAGGACATTCACAGATACGCAGTATTTT.

This clonotype was picked up many times. The J gene is TRBJ2-1, the V gene TRBV7-3; possibly TRBD2 for D (6 bases). The CDR3 runs 17 residues. CDR1 SGHTA and CDR2 FQGTGA come from the germline V gene. The germline V and J ends were trimmed by 5 bases and 7 bases, with 24 bases remaining between them. CDR3 DNA sequence: TGTGCCAGCAGCCTCAAGGGTGGCGGGAAGGGCGGAAATGAGCAGTTCTTC. Protein: CASSLKGGGKGGNEQFF.

This clonotype was detected many times. CDR3: CASSLTRQGASTDTQYF. CDR3 nucleotide sequence: TGCGCCAGCAGCCTCACTCGACAGGGGGCTAGCACAGATACGCAGTATTTT. V and J are TRBV5-1 and TRBJ2-3, with TRBD1 matching over 10 bases. J lost 0 bases, V lost 4 bases, and 8 bases had no gene match. Germline CDR1 and CDR2: SGHRS and YFSETQ. The length of the CDR3 is 17 residues.